This T cell receptor (beta chain) is from a study of Graves' ophthalmopathy and Graves' hyperthyroidism. Other autoimmune disease, uncontrolled infection, pregnancy and lactation led to exclusion. RNA transcripts yielded amplified TCR beta CDR3 regions. HTBI primers were used in a first-round RT-PCR, which preceded a second-round multiplex PCR. TCRdb called the multiplex PCR reads again in MiXCR, with one record for every CDR3 protein. The table shows about 400,000 distinct CDR3 sequences, with roughly 14% occurring only once. On this clonotype: Its matching antigen is unknown.

Trimming took 6 bases from V and 1 from J, leaving 7 bases between them. The germline V gene has CDR1 SGDLS and CDR2 YYNGEE. The CDR3 totals 13 residues. Overall study findings and caveats: Detection in blood was also observed for most expanded thyroid clonotypes above 0.001 frequency. The model predicted progression of ophthalmopathy with a sensitivity of just over 70%, and its specificity was roughly 77%.

The sample comprised peripheral blood. The source of this sequence is a woman younger than 35 with stable Graves' hyperthyroidism. The rearrangement uses TRBV9 and TRBJ2-2; TRBD2 is a possible D gene (5 bases). The CDR3 DNA reads as TGTGCCAGCAAAGGAGGGAACACCGGGGAGCTGTTTTTT. This codes for CASKGGNTGELFF.